The T cell receptor beta chain under discussion was sequenced for a study of T cell responses to AZD1222 COVID-19 vaccine. Study conclusions and caveats: Repertoire collection took place solely once the T cell response had peaked.

As concerns this clone: Its antigen is still unknown.

Assay used: immunoSEQ multiplex PCR; TCRdb lists only in-frame clones, some missing. The sample consists of 80,000 or so clones, around nine tenths of them appearing once. This TCR was recovered from an adult in good health. The sequenced sample was peripheral blood, obtained on day 0 of AZD1222 vaccination.

CDR3 bases: TGTGCCAGCAGTGAGATCCACTCCTACGAGCAGTACTTC. Protein sequence: CASSEIHSYEQYF. The chain carries TRBV2 and TRBJ2-7; D call uncertain. Trimming took off 3 bases at V and 0 bases at J, with 6 bases between the two ends. The germline V gene encodes CDR1 SNHLY and CDR2 FYNNEI. This CDR3 contains 13 residues.